This entry lists 27 T cell receptor beta chains sequenced from one sample in a study of cytomegalovirus exposure and HLA in healthy donors. PCR involved 60 Vbeta and 13 Jbeta primers. Repertoires were generated with immunoSEQ multiplex PCR, while TCRdb's copy carries only in-frame clones and drops some. This sample has fewer than 150,000 clones, with 60% to 80% found just once. Sample: PBMCs. These receptors were taken from a woman aged 30 to 39 in good health and CMV-seronegative.

The chain employs TRBV5-1 and TRBJ2-5; 7 nucleotides match TRBD2. V gave up 2 bases and J gave up 3 bases; unmatched junction bases: 7. CDR1 and CDR2 (germline): SGHRS, YFSETQ. This CDR3 contains 15 residues. The CDR3, as DNA: TGCGCCAGCAGCTTAATTGGGACTATCGAAGAGACCCAGTACTTC. This codes for CASSLIGTIEETQYF.

V usage is TRBV27 and J usage is TRBJ2-1, with D possibly matching TRBD1 (5 bases). The germline V gene encodes CDR1 MNHEY and CDR2 SMNVEV (reference sequence). The CDR3 length is 13 residues. V lost 5 bases to trimming and J lost 5 bases, with 10 bases between them. In DNA, the CDR3 is TGTGCCAGCAGTGCTGACAGTCACAATGAGCAGTTCTTC. This translates into CASSADSHNEQFF.

The chain carries TRBV5-4 and TRBJ2-2; 10 bases match TRBD1. The CDR3 sequence is 18 residues long. Looked up from germline, CDR1 is SGHNT and CDR2 is YYREEE (reference sequence). V dropped 0 bases and J dropped 5; count of bases not matched to a gene: 10. The CDR3 spells CASSLGRQGARGTGELFF. In DNA, the CDR3 is TGTGCCAGCAGCTTGGGGCGACAGGGGGCGAGGGGTACCGGGGAGCTGTTTTTT.

This clone came up once. The CDR3: CASSEQARYEQYV. CDR3 nucleotides: TGTGCCAGCAGTGAACAGGCCCGCTACGAGCAGTACGTC. V is TRBV6-1 and J is TRBJ2-7; D is undetermined. The CDR3 runs to 13 residues. V was trimmed by 2 bases and J by 3 bases, leaving 8 bases between them. Germline V gives CDR1 MNHNS, CDR2 SASEGT.

This chain joins TRBV10-3 and TRBJ1-5, with TRBD1 matching over 7 bases. CDR1 ENHRY and CDR2 SYGVKD come from the germline V gene. The CDR3 covers 17 residues. The J segment lost 7 bases and the V segment lost 6 bases, leaving 18 bases of the junction unmatched. The CDR3 nucleotides read TGTGCCATCAGCGACCCAGCCAGGGGGGATTTGGGACAGCCCCAGCATTTT. Protein sequence: CAISDPARGDLGQPQHF.

The chain links TRBV7-3 to TRBJ2-3, with TRBD2 matching 9 bases. The germline V gene encodes CDR1 SGHTA and CDR2 FQGTGA. V dropped 5 bases and J dropped 6; count of bases not matched to a gene: 3. CDR3 length equals 13 residues. The CDR3 sequence is CASSVAGDDTQYF. CDR3 sequence (DNA): TGTGCCAGCAGCGTAGCGGGAGACGATACGCAGTATTTT.

This sequence joins TRBV2 and TRBJ2-7; tentative D call: TRBD1 (6 bases). This CDR3 spans 13 amino acids. Germline values: CDR1 SNHLY, CDR2 FYNNEI. Deletions cut 8 bases from V and 0 bases from J, with 11 bases between. CDR3: CASQMDSSYEQYV. For the CDR3, the DNA is TGTGCCAGCCAAATGGACAGCTCCTACGAGCAGTACGTC.

In its sample, this clone was seen once. The chain recombines TRBV19 with TRBJ2-5, with D uncertain. The last part of the DNA fits TRBJ2-7 better; the J call may be wrong. This CDR3 has 13 residues. Germline CDR1 reads LNHDA; CDR2 reads SQIVND (reference sequence). CDR3 amino acids: CASSIAATYEQYF. The CDR3 DNA reads as TGTGCCAGTAGTATAGCAGCGACTTACGAGCAGTACTTC.

This clone was observed a handful of times. The chain employs TRBV29-1 and TRBJ2-3, with TRBD2 as a possible D gene (6 bases). Deletions cut 6 bases from V and 4 bases from J, with 17 bases between. The CDR3 consists of 14 residues. Germline CDR1 is SQVTM and CDR2 is ANQGSEA. CDR3 nucleotide sequence: TGCAGCGTCCTTGGCCAGGAGGGGCCAGATACGCAGTATTTT. This gives the protein CSVLGQEGPDTQYF.

This clone was picked up a small number of times. V usage is TRBV5-4 and J usage is TRBJ2-3; D is possibly TRBD2 (5 bases). V lost 4 bases and J 5 bases, leaving 14 bases between the germline ends. The CDR3 has 14 amino acids. Germline CDR1 and CDR2: SGHNT and YYREEE (reference sequence). CDR3 sequence reads: CASSPAEGLDTQYF. The CDR3 nucleotides are TGTGCCAGCAGCCCAGCTGAGGGTTTAGATACGCAGTATTTT.

The CDR3, as DNA: TGTGCCAGCTCACCACCACGGGACAGTGCAGCTGGCAATCAGCCCCAGCATTTT. It translates to CASSPPRDSAAGNQPQHF. The chain uses TRBV18 and TRBJ1-5; TRBD1 matches at 7 bases. The J segment lost 2 bases and the V segment lost 0 bases, leaving 10 bases of the junction unmatched. The CDR3 has 18 residues. The germline gives CDR1 KGHSH, CDR2 LQKENI.

The chain joins TRBV5-6 to TRBJ2-3; tentatively, D is TRBD2 (7 bases). Germline loops: CDR1 SGHDT, CDR2 YYEEEE. CDR3 size: 16 residues. Deletions cut 3 bases from V and 2 bases from J, with 16 bases between. The chain's CDR3 is CASSYEGGSNTDTQYF. As DNA, the CDR3 is TGTGCCAGCAGCTATGAGGGGGGGAGTAACACAGATACGCAGTATTTT.

This clone was found a few times. The identical CDR3 is also encoded by other nucleotide sequences in the sample. The chain uses TRBV6-1 and TRBJ1-2; 9 bases are shared with TRBD1. With V trimmed by 1 base and J by 8 bases, 2 bases remained unmatched. Germline values: CDR1 MNHNS, CDR2 SASEGT. This CDR3 region has 13 residues. The DNA for the CDR3 is TGTGCCAGCAGTGAAGGGACAGGGGACGGCTACACCTTC. Amino acids: CASSEGTGDGYTF.

This clone was observed a few times. The chain couples TRBV11-2 to TRBJ2-1, with TRBD1 matching 9 bases. Germline values: CDR1 SGHAT, CDR2 FQNNGV. This CDR3 is built from 17 residues. J lost 8 bases, V lost 5 bases, and 16 bases had no gene match. The CDR3 bases are TGTGCCAGCAGCCCATACGTCACAGGGGGCCTCTTGGATGAGCAGTTCTTC. This encodes CASSPYVTGGLLDEQFF.

This chain joins TRBV9 and TRBJ1-2, with 8 bases matching TRBD1. Germline V gene data show CDR1 as SGDLS and CDR2 as YYNGEE. Trimming at V came to 0 bases and at J to 5 bases, leaving 3 bases not matched to a gene. The CDR3 length is 14 residues. This CDR3 is CASSVDGTGYGYTF. The CDR3 nucleotides are TGTGCCAGCAGCGTAGATGGGACAGGATATGGCTACACCTTC. The complete variable domain, with remaining parts taken from reference TRBV9 and TRBJ1-2, reads DSGVTQTPKHLITATGQRVTLRCSPRSGDLSVYWYQQSLDQGLQFLIQYYNGEERAKGNILERFSAQQFPDLHSELNLSSLELGDSALYFCASSVDGTGYGYTFGSGTRLTVV.

V gene TRBV6-6 combines with J gene TRBJ2-3; D might be TRBD2 (6 bases). The CDR3 is 16 residues long. Trimming left V 2 bases short and J 4 bases short, with 16 bases between. Germline V CDR1 and CDR2: MNHNY, SVGAGI (reference sequence). CDR3 region: CASSYDGGSGADTQYF. The DNA of the CDR3 is TGTGCCAGCAGTTACGATGGGGGGAGTGGGGCAGATACGCAGTATTTT.

The genes are TRBV5-4 and TRBJ2-1; 8 bases are shared with TRBD2. Germline V CDR1 and CDR2: SGHNT, YYREEE (reference sequence). The CDR3 length is 15 residues. With V trimmed by 4 bases and J by 5 bases, 8 bases remained unmatched. The CDR3 is CASSHTSGSDNEQFF. The CDR3 DNA sequence: TGTGCCAGCAGCCATACCAGCGGGAGCGACAATGAGCAGTTCTTC.

This clone was observed a few times. The rearrangement uses TRBV11-2 and TRBJ1-1; TRBD1 aligns across 7 bases. This CDR3 has 13 amino acids. The germline gives CDR1 SGHAT, CDR2 FQNNGV. Unmatched junction bases numbered 1, after V lost 1 base and J lost 5 bases. In nucleotides, the CDR3 is TGTGCCAGCAGCTTAGCAGGGGGAACTGAAGCTTTCTTT. Protein product: CASSLAGGTEAFF.

The V gene is TRBV6-1, the J gene TRBJ1-6, with D possibly being TRBD1 (6 bases). V lost 4 bases and J lost 10, with 20 bases in between. Germline V gene data show CDR1 as MNHNS and CDR2 as SASEGT. The CDR3 loop spans 16 amino acids. The CDR3 reads CASSGTQQGEISPLHF. The DNA for the CDR3 is TGTGCCAGCAGTGGAACCCAACAGGGCGAGATATCACCCCTCCACTTT.

The CDR3 protein is CASSLDRGEQYF. In DNA, the CDR3 is TGTGCCAGCAGCTTGGACAGGGGCGAGCAGTACTTC. The chain is built from TRBV28 and TRBJ2-5; 9 bases are shared with TRBD1. With the DNA end fitting TRBJ2-7 better, the J assignment may be wrong. The germline V gene has CDR1 MDHEN and CDR2 SYDVKM. The CDR3 runs 12 residues.

This clone was picked up one time. V and J are TRBV6-6 and TRBJ1-2, with 8 bases lining up with TRBD1. This CDR3 contains 16 residues. CDR1 is MNHNY, CDR2 SVGAGI, per germline (reference sequence). J lost 7 bases, V lost 2 bases, and 12 bases had no gene match. CDR3 loop: CASSYPLSADRGGYTF. In DNA form, the CDR3 reads TGTGCCAGCAGTTACCCTCTCTCCGCCGACAGGGGTGGCTACACCTTC.

The genes are TRBV11-2 and TRBJ1-2; D is ambiguous. Trimming removed 4 bases from V and 8 bases from J, with 20 bases in between. There are 15 residues in the CDR3. Germline V gene data show CDR1 as SGHAT and CDR2 as FQNNGV. CDR3 coding DNA: TGTGCCAGCAGCTCCGGCGGGATCCGGGTTAACGGCTACACCTTC. Translating gives CASSSGGIRVNGYTF.

This chain links TRBV9 with TRBJ2-6, with 7 bases matching TRBD1. CDR1 and CDR2 from the germline V gene are SGDLS and YYNGEE. This CDR3 has 17 residues. The ends lost 3 bases at V and 2 bases at J; junction bases unmatched: 8. The CDR3 here is CASSADRDRAGANVLTF. The CDR3 nucleotides read TGTGCCAGCAGCGCGGATCGAGACAGGGCTGGGGCCAACGTCCTGACTTTC.

The V call is TRBV28, the J call TRBJ2-1, with a possible D match to TRBD1 (5 bases). CDR1 is MDHEN, CDR2 SYDVKM, per germline. V lost 4 bases and J 12 bases, leaving 19 bases between the germline ends. This CDR3 comprises 14 residues. The CDR3, as DNA: TGTGCCAGCAGTTCCCAGCATACAGGATCAAGGCAGTTCTTC. Translating it yields CASSSQHTGSRQFF.

The J gene is TRBJ2-7, the V gene TRBV7-2, with D maybe TRBD1 (6 bases). V was cut by 1 base and J by 5 bases, with 9 bases left in between. The V gene's germline CDR1 is SGHTA and CDR2 FQGNSA. This CDR3 is 13 amino acids long. The CDR3 sequence: CASSLVQGHEQYV. The CDR3 bases are TGTGCCAGCAGCTTAGTACAGGGACACGAGCAGTACGTC.

The chain has TRBV7-2 and TRBJ1-4; D is unresolved. The CDR3 is 15 residues long. V was pared by 1 base and J by 8 bases, with 14 bases between. Germline CDR1 SGHTA, CDR2 FQGNSA. CDR3: CASSLEGGRGEKLFF. The CDR3 DNA follows: TGTGCCAGCAGCTTAGAGGGTGGGAGAGGAGAAAAACTGTTTTTT.

The V call is TRBV6-1, the J call TRBJ1-2; TRBD1 matches at 8 bases. V lost 4 bases to trimming and J lost 5 bases; unmatched junction nucleotides: 6. CDR3 length: 14 residues. Germline V gene data show CDR1 as MNHNS and CDR2 as SASEGT. The CDR3 DNA is TGTGCCAGCAGTGGAACAGGGGGTTTTTATGGCTACACCTTC. Residues: CASSGTGGFYGYTF.